A single sample gave rise to the 25 T cell receptor beta chains below, sequenced in a study of CD8 T cells in ankylosing spondylitis. Study results and caveats: There was a TCR beta motif, made of eight highly homologous variants, that appeared characteristic of ankylosing spondylitis blood.

TCRdb redid the calling of the 5' RACE reads with MiXCR, one entry per CDR3 protein. The repertoire holds some 840,000 distinct CDR3 sequences, with approximately 10% as singletons. For these TCRs, the target antigens are not known. The sequenced sample was blood, either unsorted or a sorted T cell fraction (not recorded which). These receptors were taken from a male donor with ankylosing spondylitis.

This clonotype showed up just a few times. The chain couples TRBV4-3 to TRBJ1-3; no clear D gene. The CDR3 extends over 13 amino acids. V lost 7 bases to trimming and J lost 2 bases, with 9 bases between them. Germline CDR1 is LGHNA and CDR2 is YSLEER. The CDR3 sequence is CASTPEPGNTIYF. Here the CDR3 DNA reads TGCGCCAGCACTCCAGAACCTGGAAACACCATATATTTT.

This clonotype was detected ten times or more. A junction boundary mismatches the germline segment, possibly from a read error. This sequence joins TRBV20-1 and TRBJ2-5; 8 nucleotides line up with TRBD2. The CDR3 is 13 amino acids. The germline V gene has CDR1 DFQATT and CDR2 SNEGSKA (reference sequence). CDR3 bases: TGCAGTGCCCCGGGACTAGGACAAGAGGCCCAGTACTTC. It encodes CSAPGLGQEAQYF.

The chain is built from TRBV4-3 and TRBJ1-6, with D possibly being TRBD1 (5 bases). V was cut by 5 bases and J by 1 base, with 15 bases left in between. The CDR3 sequence is 17 residues long. Germline values: CDR1 LGHNA, CDR2 YSLEER. The CDR3 DNA is TGCGCCAGCAGCTATGCAACGGGGCGATCCTATAATTCACCCCTCCACTTT. Its translation is CASSYATGRSYNSPLHF.

This clonotype has more than one count but fewer than ten. The chain has TRBV20-1 and TRBJ2-1, with 10 bases matching TRBD2. This CDR3 comprises 15 residues. CDR1 DFQATT and CDR2 SNEGSKA come from the germline V gene (reference sequence). The junction had 6 bases not matched to a gene; V was cut back by 0 bases and J by 7 bases. CDR3 loop: CSARDFLAGVNEQFF. CDR3 in DNA: TGCAGTGCTAGAGATTTTCTAGCGGGGGTTAATGAGCAGTTCTTC.

The chain recombines TRBV20-1 with TRBJ2-3; 13 positions agree with TRBD2. The length of the CDR3 is 17 residues. The germline gives CDR1 DFQATT, CDR2 SNEGSKA (reference sequence). The junction had 8 bases not matched to a gene; V was cut back by 3 bases and J by 2 bases. This chain's CDR3 is CSASGGTSGAYTDTQYF. The CDR3 DNA sequence: TGCAGTGCTAGTGGGGGGACTAGCGGGGCCTACACAGATACGCAGTATTTT.

This clonotype occurred many times. This sequence joins TRBV29-1 and TRBJ1-1; D is possibly TRBD1 (6 bases). The CDR3 extends over 14 amino acids. V lost 5 bases and J 0 bases, leaving 13 bases between the germline ends. Germline CDR1 SQVTM, CDR2 ANQGSEA. The CDR3 DNA sequence: TGCAGCGTTCAGGGGCACCAAATGAACACTGAAGCTTTCTTT. Translated, it gives CSVQGHQMNTEAFF.

The V gene is TRBV6-5, the J gene TRBJ1-5; D call uncertain. CDR1 and CDR2 (germline): MNHEY, SVGAGI. The CDR3 runs 13 residues. Trimming pared 2 bases from V and 7 bases from J, leaving 9 bases between. Written as DNA, the CDR3 is TGTGCCAGCAGTTACAGGGCACGCCAGCCCCAGCATTTT. As protein: CASSYRARQPQHF.

V gene TRBV6-5 combines with J gene TRBJ1-2; a weak D match, TRBD1 (6 bases). Germline CDR1 is MNHEY and CDR2 is SVGAGI. V was pared by 2 bases and J by 0 bases, with 7 bases between. The CDR3 consists of 14 residues. DNA of the CDR3: TGTGCCAGCAGTTACGCAGGGGCTAACTATGGCTACACCTTC. Its protein product is CASSYAGANYGYTF.

The gene calls are TRBV5-1 and TRBJ1-1; maybe TRBD1 (6 bases). Germline lookup yields CDR1 SGHRS and CDR2 YFSETQ. The V and J ends lost 7 bases and 4 bases respectively, with 17 bases between them. This CDR3 has 14 residues. Here the CDR3 DNA reads TGCGCCAGCGTACTACAGGGAGGCTCCACTGAAGCTTTCTTT. As protein: CASVLQGGSTEAFF.

The chain joins TRBV20-1 to TRBJ2-3, with 13 positions matching TRBD2. The germline CDR1 and CDR2 sequences are DFQATT and SNEGSKA (reference sequence). The CDR3 has 17 amino acids. J gave up 0 bases and V 6 bases, and 9 bases lay outside the gene matches. CDR3 protein: CSATRTSGGGSTDTQYF. CDR3 bases: TGCAGTGCAACTCGGACTAGCGGGGGTGGTAGCACAGATACGCAGTATTTT.

The table lists this clonotype with many counts. V is TRBV29-1 and J is TRBJ2-7, with D tentatively TRBD1 or TRBD2 (5 bases each). This CDR3 has 12 residues. The V end was cut by 7 bases, the J end by 4 bases, with 14 bases between. Per germline, CDR1 SQVTM and CDR2 ANQGSEA. In nucleotides, the CDR3 is TGCAGCGCCGGGGCCCCAAGTTACGAGCAGTACTTC. Translated, it gives CSAGAPSYEQYF.

This clonotype was detected ten times or more. The J gene is TRBJ2-5, the V gene TRBV29-1, with 8 bases matching TRBD1. The ends lost 6 bases at V and 0 bases at J; junction bases unmatched: 6. This CDR3 has 14 amino acids. In germline, CDR1 is SQVTM, CDR2 ANQGSEA. Here the CDR3 reads CSVLSDRDQETQYF. The DNA of the CDR3 is TGCAGCGTCTTATCGGACAGGGACCAAGAGACCCAGTACTTC.

This clonotype was found a few times. The chain recombines TRBV11-2 with TRBJ1-1, with a possible D match to TRBD1 (6 bases). The CDR3 loop spans 14 amino acids. Trimming pared 5 bases from V and 10 bases from J, leaving 20 bases between. Per the germline V gene, CDR1 is SGHAT and CDR2 is FQNNGV. The CDR3: CASSARGVGAVAFF. The CDR3, as DNA: TGTGCCAGCAGCGCGAGGGGGGTAGGGGCGGTAGCTTTCTTT.

The chain is built from TRBV20-1 and TRBJ2-3, with D hard to call. Germline-derived CDR1 and CDR2 are DFQATT and SNEGSKA (reference sequence). V dropped 3 bases and J dropped 2 bases, with 9 bases sitting between them. CDR3 length: 13 residues. The CDR3 is CSARGFYTDTQYF. The CDR3 DNA reads as TGCAGTGCTAGGGGCTTCTACACAGATACGCAGTATTTT.

The chain has TRBV5-6 and TRBJ2-7, with D perhaps TRBD2 (5 bases). This CDR3 is 14 amino acids long. The V gene lost 5 bases and the J gene lost 3 bases, with 15 bases spanning the gap. Germline CDR1 is SGHDT and CDR2 is YYEEEE. This CDR3 is CASSPGPSFYEQYF. In DNA, the CDR3 is TGTGCCAGCAGTCCCGGGCCTAGCTTCTACGAGCAGTACTTC.

This clonotype appeared many times. The chain employs TRBV12-3 or TRBV12-4 and TRBJ2-1, with D maybe TRBD2 (6 bases). Deletions cut 4 bases from V and 8 bases from J, with 12 bases between. This CDR3 region has 13 residues. The CDR3, as DNA: TGTGCCAGCAGTTCCCGGTGGGGGGATGAGCAGTTCTTC. Translating it yields CASSSRWGDEQFF.

This clonotype was seen at least ten times. The rearrangement joins TRBV29-1 to TRBJ2-5; D possibly corresponds to TRBD2 (5 bases). The germline gives CDR1 SQVTM, CDR2 ANQGSEA. The CDR3 totals 11 residues. V was clipped by 7 bases and J by 9 bases, with 15 bases between them. The CDR3 DNA sequence: TGCAGCGCCGGCCCCTCGGAGGCCCAGTACTTC. Translated: CSAGPSEAQYF.

The chain is built from TRBV15 and TRBJ2-3; D not resolved. CDR1 and CDR2 from the germline V gene are LNHNV and YYDKDF (reference sequence). This CDR3 is built from 15 residues. V was clipped by 0 bases and J by 2 bases, with 9 bases between them. CDR3 region: CATSRDGLDTDTQYF. The CDR3 nucleotides read TGTGCCACCAGCAGAGATGGCTTGGACACAGATACGCAGTATTTT.

This clonotype was seen ten or more times. CDR3: CSVEGLAIGPDTQYF. CDR3 nucleotide sequence: TGCAGCGTTGAAGGCCTAGCGATTGGGCCAGATACGCAGTATTTT. The V and J genes are TRBV29-1 and TRBJ2-3; D might be TRBD2 (6 bases). This CDR3 is built from 15 residues. Deletions cut 1 base from V and 4 bases from J, with 15 bases between. CDR1 and CDR2 from the germline V gene are SQVTM and ANQGSEA.

The chain joins TRBV20-1 to TRBJ2-3, with D uncertain. Germline V gives CDR1 DFQATT, CDR2 SNEGSKA (reference sequence). The CDR3 loop spans 14 amino acids. Trimming cost V 2 bases and J 3 bases, with 12 bases left between them. The CDR3 bases are TGCAGTGCTAGACCTCCATTCGGAACAGATACGCAGTATTTT. This codes for CSARPPFGTDTQYF.

This clonotype was picked up a small number of times. The rearrangement uses TRBV6-4 and TRBJ2-3, with D hard to call. V dropped 0 bases and J dropped 2 bases, with 6 bases sitting between them. The CDR3 is 14 amino acids. The germline V gene has CDR1 MRHNA and CDR2 SNTAGT. Here the CDR3 reads CASSDSAATDTQYF. In DNA form, the CDR3 reads TGTGCCAGCAGTGACTCAGCAGCCACAGATACGCAGTATTTT.

On this clonotype itself: A read error may explain this, as a much larger clone is one base away. V and J are TRBV4-3 and TRBJ2-7; TRBD2 might be the D (5 bases). Germline-derived CDR1 and CDR2 are LGHNA and YSLEER. The CDR3 runs to 12 residues. CDR3 loop: CASGHNTGEQYF. DNA of the CDR3: TGCGCCAGCGGCCACAACACGGGAGAGCAGTACTTC.

There are many counts of this clonotype. For the CDR3, the DNA is TGTGCCAGCAGCTTATATATGGGCCCCTACGAGCAGTACTTC. Its translation: CASSLYMGPYEQYF. The chain joins TRBV7-2 to TRBJ2-7; D not resolved. From germline, CDR1 is SGHTA and CDR2 FQGNSA. Trimming left V 2 bases short and J 2 bases short, with 10 bases between. The CDR3 consists of 14 residues.

This clonotype was counted a few times. The chain combines TRBV6-2 or TRBV6-3 with TRBJ2-7, with D perhaps being TRBD1 or TRBD2 (5 bases each). The length of the CDR3 is 13 residues. CDR1 MNHEY and CDR2 SVGEGT come from the germline V gene. V was trimmed by 6 bases and J by 4 bases, leaving 13 bases between them. Here the CDR3 DNA reads TGTGCCAGCAGACCCGGGACGAATTACGAGCAGTACTTC. This codes for CASRPGTNYEQYF.

The chain carries TRBV6-2 or TRBV6-3 and TRBJ1-5; D is uncertain. Trimming stripped 5 bases from V and 0 bases from J, with 8 bases between. The germline CDR1 and CDR2 sequences are MNHEY and SVGEGT. This CDR3 is 14 amino acids long. The CDR3: CASSRLASNQPQHF. In DNA, the CDR3 is TGTGCCAGCAGTCGTCTGGCTAGCAATCAGCCCCAGCATTTT.